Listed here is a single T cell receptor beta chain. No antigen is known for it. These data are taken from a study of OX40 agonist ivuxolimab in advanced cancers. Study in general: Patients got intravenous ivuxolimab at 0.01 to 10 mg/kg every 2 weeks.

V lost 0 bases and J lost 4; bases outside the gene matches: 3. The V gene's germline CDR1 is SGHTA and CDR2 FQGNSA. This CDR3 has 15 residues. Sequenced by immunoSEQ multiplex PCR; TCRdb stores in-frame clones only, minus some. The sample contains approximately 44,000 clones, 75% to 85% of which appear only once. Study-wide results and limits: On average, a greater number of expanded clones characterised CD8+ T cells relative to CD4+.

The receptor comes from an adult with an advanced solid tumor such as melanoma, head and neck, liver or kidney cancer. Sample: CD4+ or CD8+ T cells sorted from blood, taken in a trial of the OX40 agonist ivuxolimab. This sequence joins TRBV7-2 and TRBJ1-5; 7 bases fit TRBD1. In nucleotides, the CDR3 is TGTGCCAGCAGCTTAGCCGGGACAGAAAATCAGCCCCAGCATTTT. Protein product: CASSLAGTENQPQHF.